These 30 T cell receptor beta chains originate from one sample sequenced in a study of a mutant IDH1 vaccine in newly diagnosed glioma. Regarding time point: week 23, last vaccination. It was 300 ug of mutant IDH1 20-mer peptide that made up each vaccine dose, given with topical imiquimod. Their target antigens are unknown. Profiling relied on immunoSEQ multiplex PCR, and the TCRdb table lists in-frame clones only, not all of them. The data show about 82,000 clones, roughly 85% seen once. The starting material was PBMCs, obtained from a glioma patient whose treatment included an IDH1 peptide vaccine. These receptors all stem from a man aged 25-45 years with glioma. Some clones in this sample may be carry-over from other donors' samples.

This chain links TRBV7-2 with TRBJ2-1, with TRBD1 identical over 7 bases. CDR3 length equals 13 residues. Germline CDR1 and CDR2: SGHTA and FQGNSA. Losses at the gene ends were 5 bases for V and 9 bases for J; bases not matched to a gene: 7. CDR3 sequence: CASSQYRGSEQFF. The CDR3 nucleotides are TGTGCCAGCAGCCAATACAGGGGAAGTGAGCAGTTCTTC.

The chain uses TRBV2 and TRBJ2-1; D is perhaps TRBD2 (7 bases). Germline CDR1 and CDR2: SNHLY and FYNNEI. The V end lost 3 bases, the J end lost 7 bases, and 13 bases lay between the germline ends. This CDR3 spans 14 amino acids. In DNA form, the CDR3 reads TGTGCCAGCAGTGAGTCCGGGGGGCTAAATGAGCAGTTCTTC. It codes for CASSESGGLNEQFF.

J is TRBJ2-5 and V is TRBV6-6, with TRBD2 matching 8 bases. V shed 3 bases, J shed 1 base, and the junction held 4 bases outside the gene matches. The germline V gene has CDR1 MNHNY and CDR2 SVGAGI (reference sequence). The CDR3 loop spans 15 amino acids. Written as DNA, the CDR3 is TGTGCCAGCAGTTATGGGCGGGGGGTCCAAGAGACCCAGTACTTC. Its translation is CASSYGRGVQETQYF.

The CDR3 DNA is TGCGCCAGCAGTGAGACCGGGACTGGGACAGATACGCAGTATTTT. It encodes CASSETGTGTDTQYF. V is TRBV10-1 and J is TRBJ2-3, with D possibly being TRBD2 (6 bases). There are 15 residues in the CDR3. Trimming pared 2 bases from V and 3 bases from J, leaving 12 bases between. Per germline, CDR1 WNHNN and CDR2 SYGVQD (reference sequence).

This clone was found once. The chain couples TRBV2 to TRBJ2-7; weak D call: TRBD1 (6 bases). V was shortened by 5 bases and J by 2 bases, with 16 bases between the two germline ends. Germline values: CDR1 SNHLY, CDR2 FYNNEI. This CDR3 is 15 amino acids long. For the CDR3, the DNA is TGTGCCAGCAGTTTAGGGGGTAGCGTGGCCTACGAGCAGTACTTC. Amino acid sequence: CASSLGGSVAYEQYF.

This CDR3 is CASSDSREGNTEAFF. DNA for the CDR3: TGTGCCAGCAGTGACTCGCGGGAGGGGAACACTGAAGCTTTCTTT. This chain joins TRBV6-4 and TRBJ1-1; D is ambiguous. Germline CDR1 reads MRHNA; CDR2 reads SNTAGT. V lost 0 bases, J lost 1 base, and 9 bases lay in between. The CDR3 loop spans 15 amino acids.

V and J are TRBV27 and TRBJ2-7, with D tentatively TRBD1 or TRBD2 (5 bases each). The germline CDR1 and CDR2 sequences are MNHEY and SMNVEV (reference sequence). V lost 3 bases to trimming and J lost 1 base, with 10 bases between them. The CDR3 is 14 residues long. CDR3 region: CASSFGTASYEQYF. CDR3 sequence (DNA): TGTGCCAGCAGTTTTGGGACCGCTTCCTACGAGCAGTACTTC.

The rearrangement links TRBV18 to TRBJ1-3, with a possible D match to TRBD1 (5 bases). The CDR3 is made up of 14 amino acids. The germline gives CDR1 KGHSH, CDR2 LQKENI. V gave up 2 bases and J gave up 3 bases, with 8 bases separating them. The CDR3 spells CASSPSGFGNTIYF. DNA for the CDR3: TGTGCCAGCTCACCATCAGGGTTTGGAAACACCATATATTTT.

J is TRBJ2-7 and V is TRBV7-6; D is unclear. CDR1 and CDR2 (germline): SGHVS, FNYEAQ. The CDR3 runs to 14 residues. V lost 1 base and J lost 3, with 10 bases in between. CDR3 in amino acids: CASSLGSPGYEQYF. The CDR3 region has the DNA TGTGCCAGCAGCTTAGGCTCCCCGGGCTACGAGCAGTACTTC.

V gene TRBV7-8 combines with J gene TRBJ2-3, with D hard to call. The CDR3 is made up of 19 amino acids. Germline assignment: CDR1 SGHVS and CDR2 FQNEAQ. The germline V and J ends were trimmed by 5 bases and 1 base, with 25 bases remaining between them. The CDR3 sequence: CASSPYIFRVPTRTDTQYF. CDR3 nucleotide sequence: TGTGCCAGCAGCCCCTATATCTTCCGCGTTCCTACTCGCACAGATACGCAGTATTTT.

The chain has TRBV27 and TRBJ1-2; 8 nucleotides agree with TRBD1. J lost 4 bases, V lost 4 bases, and 8 bases had no gene match. The CDR3 contains 15 residues. CDR1 and CDR2 from the germline V gene are MNHEY and SMNVEV (reference sequence). CDR3 DNA sequence: TGTGCCAGCAGTTCCTTAGACAGGGGAGGCTATGGCTACACCTTC. It yields the protein CASSSLDRGGYGYTF.

The J gene is TRBJ1-3, the V gene TRBV5-4; D ambiguous. Trimming cost V 0 bases and J 0 bases, with 7 bases left between them. In germline, CDR1 is SGHNT, CDR2 YYREEE (reference sequence). The CDR3 loop spans 15 amino acids. The CDR3 is CASSLDSNSGNTIYF. Here the CDR3 DNA reads TGTGCCAGCAGCTTGGACTCCAACTCTGGAAACACCATATATTTT.

The chain joins TRBV4-1 to TRBJ1-3; TRBD1 matches 8 bases. From germline, CDR1 is MGHRA and CDR2 YSYEKL. V lost 0 bases and J lost 4; bases outside the gene matches: 5. CDR3 size: 16 residues. Here the CDR3 reads CASSQEAGGYGNTIYF. The CDR3 nucleotides read TGCGCCAGCAGCCAAGAGGCAGGGGGCTACGGAAACACCATATATTTT.

J is TRBJ2-3 and V is TRBV5-1, with 13 nucleotides matching TRBD2. CDR1 and CDR2 from the germline V gene are SGHRS and YFSETQ. The CDR3 has 17 amino acids. The V and J ends lost 4 bases and 1 base, in that order; junction bases with no gene match: 6. The CDR3 DNA is TGCGCCAGCAGCGGCGGGACTAGCGGGATCGGCACAGATACGCAGTATTTT. Translated, it gives CASSGGTSGIGTDTQYF.

The rearrangement joins TRBV19 to TRBJ1-1; no definite D call. Deletions cut 4 bases from V and 5 bases from J, with 11 bases between. Germline lookup yields CDR1 LNHDA and CDR2 SQIVND (reference sequence). There are 13 residues in the CDR3. CDR3 residues: CASSTTRGTEAFF. In DNA, the CDR3 is TGTGCCAGTAGTACGACCCGAGGGACTGAAGCTTTCTTT.

This clone occurred a few times. This chain uses TRBV30 with TRBJ2-2, with D unclear. The CDR3 has 12 residues. Trimming cost V 1 base and J 7 bases, with 7 bases left between them. Germline CDR1 is GTSNPN and CDR2 is SVGIG (reference sequence). The CDR3 nucleotides are TGTGCCTGGAGTGCGAGCAGCGGGGAGCTGTTTTTT. It translates to CAWSASSGELFF.

This rearrangement joins TRBV5-6 to TRBJ2-7; 11 nucleotides line up with TRBD2. Looked up from germline, CDR1 is SGHDT and CDR2 is YYEEEE. This CDR3 is built from 13 residues. V trimming: 4 bases; J trimming: 6 bases; junction bases outside the gene matches: 3. The CDR3 nucleotides are TGTGCCAGCAGCGCCGGGACTAGCGGCGAGCAGTACTTC. This translates into CASSAGTSGEQYF. Using reference TRBV5-6 and TRBJ2-7 for the parts outside the CDR3, the full variable domain is DAGVTQSPTHLIKTRGQQVTLRCSPKSGHDTVSWYQQALGQGPQFIFQYYEEEERQRGNFPDRFSGHQFPNYSSELNVNALLLGDSALYLCASSAGTSGEQYFGPGTRLTVT.

The V call is TRBV7-2, the J call TRBJ2-3; 7 nucleotides match TRBD2. Looked up from germline, CDR1 is SGHTA and CDR2 is FQGNSA. This CDR3 region has 16 residues. V lost 5 bases to trimming and J lost 5 bases; unmatched junction nucleotides: 13. CDR3 nucleotide sequence: TGTGCCAGCAGCCCCCGAAGACTAGCAGGGCGAGATACGCAGTATTTT. Residues: CASSPRRLAGRDTQYF.

This sequence joins TRBV5-1 and TRBJ1-4, with 9 positions matching TRBD1. Germline trimming cut 0 bases from V and 0 bases from J; bases unmatched to any gene: 6. Germline V lookup: CDR1 SGHRS, CDR2 YFSETQ. There are 18 residues in the CDR3. The DNA of the CDR3 is TGCGCCAGCAGCTTGGTGACAGGGGGATCTGCAACTAATGAAAAACTGTTTTTT. As protein: CASSLVTGGSATNEKLFF.

This sequence joins TRBV9 and TRBJ1-2, with 7 nucleotides matching TRBD1. With 3 bases clipped from V and 0 bases from J, the junction kept 8 bases outside the gene matches. CDR1 SGDLS and CDR2 YYNGEE come from the germline V gene. This CDR3 contains 16 residues. CDR3 DNA sequence: TGTGCCAGCAGCGGTACCACAGGGGCAGCTAACTATGGCTACACCTTC. Residues: CASSGTTGAANYGYTF. Full variable domain (outside the CDR3, taken from reference TRBV9 and TRBJ1-2): DSGVTQTPKHLITATGQRVTLRCSPRSGDLSVYWYQQSLDQGLQFLIQYYNGEERAKGNILERFSAQQFPDLHSELNLSSLELGDSALYFCASSGTTGAANYGYTFGSGTRLTVV.

The chain combines TRBV6-1 with TRBJ2-7; TRBD1 matches at 8 bases. Per the germline V gene, CDR1 is MNHNS and CDR2 is SASEGT. V was clipped by 5 bases and J by 3 bases; unmatched bases: 6. The CDR3 is 14 amino acids. This CDR3 reads CASSPRTGNYEQYF. CDR3 nucleotides: TGTGCCAGCAGTCCCCGGACAGGGAACTACGAGCAGTACTTC.

The chain has TRBV5-8 and TRBJ1-1; D is uncertain. Per the germline V gene, CDR1 is SGHTS and CDR2 is YDEGEE. The CDR3 runs 13 residues. Trimming left V 0 bases short and J 4 bases short, with 7 bases between. As DNA, the CDR3 is TGTGCCAGCAGCTTGGGATGGGGCACTGAAGCTTTCTTT. Amino acids: CASSLGWGTEAFF.

This clone was found a few times. CDR3 region: CASSELRSGGQPQHF. The CDR3 DNA sequence: TGTGCCAGCAGTGAGTTGAGGTCCGGAGGTCAGCCCCAGCATTTT. The genes are TRBV2 and TRBJ1-5; D is unclear. This CDR3 contains 15 residues. V lost 3 bases, J lost 6 bases, and 15 bases lay in between. Germline lookup yields CDR1 SNHLY and CDR2 FYNNEI.

This chain uses TRBV18 with TRBJ2-2; D remains unclear. The V gene lost 5 bases and the J gene lost 0 bases, with 7 bases spanning the gap. CDR3 size: 14 residues. Per the germline V gene, CDR1 is KGHSH and CDR2 is LQKENI. The CDR3 DNA reads as TGTGCCAGCTCAGTTCTGACGAACACCGGGGAGCTGTTTTTT. As protein: CASSVLTNTGELFF.

The rearrangement links TRBV18 to TRBJ2-3; tentative D call: TRBD2 (6 bases). V was clipped by 4 bases and J by 0 bases, with 11 bases between them. Germline V gene lookup returns CDR1 KGHSH and CDR2 LQKENI. The CDR3 loop spans 15 amino acids. The CDR3: CASSRGDPSTDTQYF. In DNA, the CDR3 is TGTGCCAGCTCACGCGGGGACCCTAGCACAGATACGCAGTATTTT.

This clone appeared a single time. J is TRBJ1-2 and V is TRBV30, with a tentative D call TRBD1 (5 bases). V lost 2 bases and J 3 bases, leaving 10 bases between the germline ends. Germline V gene lookup returns CDR1 GTSNPN and CDR2 SVGIG (reference sequence). The CDR3 extends over 13 amino acids. DNA of the CDR3: TGTGCCTGGAGTTTGGGCAGGGACTATGGCTACACCTTC. Its translation: CAWSLGRDYGYTF.

This clone occurred once. This chain uses TRBV7-3 with TRBJ2-7, with a weak D call TRBD2 (6 bases). The ends were cut back, 0 bases at V and 2 bases at J, with 20 bases in the middle. Germline V lookup: CDR1 SGHTA, CDR2 FQGTGA. The CDR3 runs to 18 residues. In DNA form, the CDR3 reads TGTGCCAGCAGCTTAACCACCTCGGGACGGACTACCCCCTACGAGCAGTACTTC. This encodes CASSLTTSGRTTPYEQYF.

This chain joins TRBV19 and TRBJ1-2; TRBD1 matches at 8 bases. Germline CDR1 and CDR2: LNHDA and SQIVND (reference sequence). The CDR3 extends over 15 amino acids. J gave up 5 bases and V 11 bases, and 16 bases lay outside the gene matches. The CDR3 loop reads CAVRTGRVPGYGYTF. The DNA for the CDR3 is TGTGCCGTCCGGACAGGGCGCGTACCGGGATATGGCTACACCTTC.

In this sample, this clone turned up once. This chain connects TRBV5-8 to TRBJ2-1; D ambiguous. The germline V gene has CDR1 SGHTS and CDR2 YDEGEE. The CDR3 length is 15 residues. Trimming removed 0 bases at V and 9 bases at J, with 16 bases between. The CDR3 coding sequence is TGTGCCAGCAGCTTGGTTCTTCTGGCGGCAGGTGAGCAGTTCTTC. It yields the protein CASSLVLLAAGEQFF.

The CDR3 region is CASSIKDGDTQYF. CDR3 nucleotide sequence: TGTGCCAGTAGTATAAAAGATGGAGATACGCAGTATTTT. The V and J genes are TRBV19 and TRBJ2-3; D is uncertain. The CDR3 spans 13 residues. Germline V gene data show CDR1 as LNHDA and CDR2 as SQIVND (reference sequence). Trimming stripped 2 bases from V and 5 bases from J, with 8 bases between.